What follows describes a single TCR beta chain. The data originate from a study of blood T cell repertoires in COVID-19. Turning to the study itself: Samples came from the United States, Italy and Spain, spanning acute and convalescent COVID-19. The cDNA or gDNA used as material had been derived from T cells, B-cell-depleted T cells, or PBMCs.

J lost 9 bases, V lost 7 bases, and 5 bases had no gene match. Germline assignment: CDR1 LNHDA and CDR2 SQIVND (reference sequence). This CDR3 region has 13 residues. Study processing details: Estimated nucleated cell counts came from reference gene primer amplification. Generated by immunoSEQ multiplex PCR, the TCRdb table keeps only in-frame clones and is missing some. From that table come the V and J calls and clone size; the DNA was used to work out D and trimming. The data hold around 150,000 clones, with over 60% observed a single time. The sequencing input was peripheral blood. The V and J genes are TRBV19 and TRBJ1-6; 8 bases agree with TRBD1. The receptor comes from a man aged 55 to 69 with acute or convalescent COVID-19. CDR3 in amino acids: CASKWTGISPLHF. Written as DNA, the CDR3 is TGTGCCAGTAAGTGGACAGGGATTTCACCCCTCCACTTT. The whole variable domain, remainder taken from reference TRBV19 and TRBJ1-6, is DGGITQSPKYLFRKEGQNVTLSCEQNLNHDAMYWYRQDPGQGLRLIYYSQIVNDFQKGDIAEGYSVSREKKESFPLTVTSAQKNPTAFYLCASKWTGISPLHFGNGTRLTVT.